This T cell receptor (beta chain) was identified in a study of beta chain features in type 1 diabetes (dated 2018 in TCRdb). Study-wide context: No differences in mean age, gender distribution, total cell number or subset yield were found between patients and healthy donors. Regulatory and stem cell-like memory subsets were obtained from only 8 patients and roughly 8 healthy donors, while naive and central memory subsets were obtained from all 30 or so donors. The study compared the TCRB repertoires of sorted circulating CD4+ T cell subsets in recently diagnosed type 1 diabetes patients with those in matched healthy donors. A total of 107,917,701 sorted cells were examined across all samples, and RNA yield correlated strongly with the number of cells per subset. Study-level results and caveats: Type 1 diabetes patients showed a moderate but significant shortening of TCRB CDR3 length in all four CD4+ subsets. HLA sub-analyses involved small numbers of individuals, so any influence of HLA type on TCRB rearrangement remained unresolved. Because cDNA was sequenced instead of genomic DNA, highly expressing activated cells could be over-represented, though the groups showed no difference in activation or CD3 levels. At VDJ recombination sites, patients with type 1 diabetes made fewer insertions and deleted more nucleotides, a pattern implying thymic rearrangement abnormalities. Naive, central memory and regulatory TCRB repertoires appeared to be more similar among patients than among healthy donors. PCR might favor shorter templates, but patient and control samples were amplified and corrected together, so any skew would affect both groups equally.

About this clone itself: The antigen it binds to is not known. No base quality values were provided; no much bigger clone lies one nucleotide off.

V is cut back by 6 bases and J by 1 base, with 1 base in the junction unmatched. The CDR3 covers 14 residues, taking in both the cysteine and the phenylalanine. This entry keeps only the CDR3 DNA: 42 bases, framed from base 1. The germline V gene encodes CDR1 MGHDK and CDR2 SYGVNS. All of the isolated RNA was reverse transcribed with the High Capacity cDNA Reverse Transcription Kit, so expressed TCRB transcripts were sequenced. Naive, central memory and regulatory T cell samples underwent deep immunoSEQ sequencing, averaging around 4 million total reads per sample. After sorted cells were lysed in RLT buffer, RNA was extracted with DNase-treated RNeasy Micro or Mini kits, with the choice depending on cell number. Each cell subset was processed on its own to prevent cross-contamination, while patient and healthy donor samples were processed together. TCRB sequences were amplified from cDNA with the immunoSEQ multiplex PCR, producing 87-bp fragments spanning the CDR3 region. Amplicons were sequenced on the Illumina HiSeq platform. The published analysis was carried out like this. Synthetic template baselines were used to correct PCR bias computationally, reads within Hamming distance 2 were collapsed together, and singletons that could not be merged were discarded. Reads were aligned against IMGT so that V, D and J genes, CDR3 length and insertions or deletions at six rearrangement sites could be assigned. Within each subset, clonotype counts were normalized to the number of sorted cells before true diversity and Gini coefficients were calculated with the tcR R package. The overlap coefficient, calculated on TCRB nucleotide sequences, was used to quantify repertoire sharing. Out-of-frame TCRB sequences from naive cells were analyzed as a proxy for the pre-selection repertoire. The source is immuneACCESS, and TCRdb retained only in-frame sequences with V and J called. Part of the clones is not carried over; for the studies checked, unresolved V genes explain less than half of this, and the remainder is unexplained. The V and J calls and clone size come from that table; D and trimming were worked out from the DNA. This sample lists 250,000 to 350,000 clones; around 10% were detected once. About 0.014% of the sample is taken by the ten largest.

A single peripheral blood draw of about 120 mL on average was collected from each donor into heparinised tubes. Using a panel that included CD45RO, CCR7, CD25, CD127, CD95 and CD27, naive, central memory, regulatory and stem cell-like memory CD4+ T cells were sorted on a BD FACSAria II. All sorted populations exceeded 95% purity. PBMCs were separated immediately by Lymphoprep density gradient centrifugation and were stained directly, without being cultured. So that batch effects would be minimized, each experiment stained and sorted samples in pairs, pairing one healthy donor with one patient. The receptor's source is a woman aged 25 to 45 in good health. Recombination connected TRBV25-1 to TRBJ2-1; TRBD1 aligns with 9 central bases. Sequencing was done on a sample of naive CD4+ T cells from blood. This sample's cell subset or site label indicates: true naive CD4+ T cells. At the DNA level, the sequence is TGTGCCAGCAGAGGGACAGGGTCCTACAATGAGCAGTTCTTC. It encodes CASRGTGSYNEQFF. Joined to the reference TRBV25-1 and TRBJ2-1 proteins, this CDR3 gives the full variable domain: EADIYQTPRYLVIGTGKKITLECSQTMGHDKMYWYQQDPGMELHLIHYSYGVNSTEKGDLSSESTVSRIRTEHFPLTLESARPSHTSQYLCASRGTGSYNEQFFGPGTRLTVL.